Listed below are T cell receptor beta chains from one sample, sequenced in a study of T cells in Graves' hyperthyroidism and ophthalmopathy. From the multiplex PCR reads, TCRdb called clonotypes with MiXCR, one entry per CDR3 protein. The sample includes approximately 560,000 distinct CDR3 sequences, 35% to 55% of them seen just once. The specimen was peripheral blood or thyroid tissue (not recorded which). Source of these receptors: a woman aged 18-29 years with Graves' hyperthyroidism. Each CDR3 is given with its conserved first and last residue. Fields, in order: clone size, J gene, D gene, V gene, CDR3 DNA, CDR3 protein. D genes are given only for firm matches. Expanded clones are given a class, and other clones once, few, many or no size at all.

size: few
J: TRBJ2-2
D: TRBD2
V: TRBV20-1
DNA: TGCAGTGCTTTAAGGACTAGCGGGAGCACCGGGGAGCTGTTTTTT
CDR3: CSALRTSGSTGELFF

size: many
J: TRBJ2-7
D: TRBD1
V: TRBV15
DNA: TGTGCCACCAGCAGAGATAGGGGGCATTCCTACGAGCAGTACTTC
CDR3: CATSRDRGHSYEQYF

size: .
J: TRBJ2-7
D: TRBD2
V: TRBV7-9
DNA: TGTGCCAGCAGCTCATCTAGCGGGGACCCCTACGAGCAGTACTTC
CDR3: CASSSSSGDPYEQYF

size: many
J: TRBJ1-3
D: .
V: TRBV29-1
DNA: TGCAGCGGGAGGGTTCTGGACACCATATATTTT
CDR3: CSGRVLDTIYF

size: few
J: TRBJ2-5
D: .
V: TRBV24-1
DNA: TGTGCCACCAGTGATGGACATTCGTACCAAGAGACCCAGTACTTC
CDR3: CATSDGHSYQETQYF

size: few
J: TRBJ2-7
D: .
V: TRBV29-1
DNA: TGCAGCGCCCGGTGGGGACATTCTCGCGAGCAGTACTTC
CDR3: CSARWGHSREQYF

size: .
J: TRBJ2-7
D: .
V: TRBV29-1
DNA: TGCAGCGTTGAAGATACAGGGACCTACGAGCAGTACTTC
CDR3: CSVEDTGTYEQYF

size: .
J: TRBJ1-4
D: TRBD1
V: TRBV29-1
DNA: TGCAGCGTTGAATCCGGGACAGGGAATGAAAAACTGTTTTTT
CDR3: CSVESGTGNEKLFF

size: .
J: TRBJ1-3
D: .
V: TRBV6-5
DNA: TGTGCCAGCGAGACAGGAGACTTTGGAAACACCATATATTTT
CDR3: CASETGDFGNTIYF

size: many
J: TRBJ1-1
D: TRBD1
V: TRBV29-1
DNA: TGCAGCGCAGAGACAGGGGTCGGCACTGAAGCTTTCTTT
CDR3: CSAETGVGTEAFF

size: many
J: TRBJ1-2
D: .
V: TRBV7-8
DNA: TGTGCCAGCAGCTTAGCTCCGGGAAACTATGGCTACACCTTC
CDR3: CASSLAPGNYGYTF

size: few
J: TRBJ1-1
D: .
V: TRBV20-1
DNA: TGCAGTGCTAGATTCAAGAACACTGAAGCTTTCTTT
CDR3: CSARFKNTEAFF

size: .
J: TRBJ2-5
D: TRBD1
V: TRBV10-2
DNA: TGTGCCACCCGGACAGGGGGCGGCGAGACCCAGTACTTC
CDR3: CATRTGGGETQYF

size: few
J: TRBJ1-2
D: TRBD1
V: TRBV2
DNA: TGTGCCAGCAGTGCGTCCGAAGGGGGCGCCGACTATGGCTACACCTTC
CDR3: CASSASEGGADYGYTF

size: many
J: TRBJ1-4
D: .
V: TRBV29-1
DNA: TGCAGCGTTGAAGGGGGACGAGGAGCAACTAATGAAAAACTGTTTTTT
CDR3: CSVEGGRGATNEKLFF

size: .
J: TRBJ1-2
D: .
V: TRBV7-9
DNA: TGTGCCAGCAGCTTGGGCAACTATGGCTGCACCTTC
CDR3: CASSLGNYGCTF

size: .
J: TRBJ1-1
D: TRBD1
V: TRBV24-1
DNA: TGTGCCACCAGTGAGTCGGCAGGGGGCCCTCGGGCTTTCTTT
CDR3: CATSESAGGPRAFF

size: .
J: TRBJ1-1
D: .
V: TRBV9
DNA: TGTGCCAGCAGTTTCCCCACGGGGGGGTCATCGAACACTGAAGCTTTCTTT
CDR3: CASSFPTGGSSNTEAFF

size: many
J: TRBJ1-5
D: .
V: TRBV7-2
DNA: TGTGCCAGCAGCGCGGACAATGAGGATCAGCCCCAGCATTTT
CDR3: CASSADNEDQPQHF

size: .
J: TRBJ1-4
D: TRBD1
V: TRBV2
DNA: TGTGCCATCGTGGGGACAGCTAATGAAAAACTGTTTTTT
CDR3: CAIVGTANEKLFF

size: many
J: TRBJ1-1
D: .
V: TRBV29-1
DNA: TGCAGCGTAGGAGGAATGCCACAAACTGAAGCTTTCTTT
CDR3: CSVGGMPQTEAFF

size: many
J: TRBJ1-2
D: .
V: TRBV7-9
DNA: TGTGCCAGCAGCTCTAACACAGGGATCTATGGCTACACCTTC
CDR3: CASSSNTGIYGYTF